This T cell receptor beta chain was found in a study of T-cell memory formation after mild COVID-19. Study in general: For the most part, TCR clusters were specific to one donor.

This clonotype showed up just a few times. Its antigen is not identified. General study results and limits: Contracting clones from day 15 to 85 showed balanced CD4/CD8; later expanders favored CD4+. Chiefly within CM and EM were the contracting CD4+ clones; CD8+ ones were within EMRA.

V lost 5 bases, J lost 4 bases, and 9 bases lay in between. This CDR3 has 13 residues. Germline V gene sequence: CDR1 SGHAT, CDR2 FQNNGV. TCR alpha and TCR beta cDNA libraries with sample barcodes and UMIs came from 5'RACE using constant-segment primers. TCRdb analysed the 5' RACE reads with MiXCR anew, one entry per CDR3 protein. The sample has under 350,000 distinct CDR3 sequences, 15% to 20% seen once. The receptor comes from a man aged 18-30 years who had mild COVID-19 (a few samples of this study predate the infection). Cell type and time point are not known. The chain employs TRBV11-2 and TRBJ2-1; D perhaps matches TRBD1 (5 bases). Source material: PBMCs or a T cell subset sorted from them (not recorded which). The CDR3 reads CASSPQDYNEQFF. Written as DNA, the CDR3 is TGTGCCAGCAGCCCACAGGATTACAATGAGCAGTTCTTC.